The entry below gives a single T cell receptor (beta chain) sequence along with its context. Its target is not known. CD45RO-negative CD8 cells positively selected for CCR7 made up the naive population, which excluded terminally differentiated effector memory CD45RA+ cells. Donors were healthy HIV-negative adults without recent acute infections or vaccinations. The assay was immunoSEQ multiplex PCR, and TCRdb's table has in-frame clones only and misses some. This sample has about 2 million clones, with around 96% found just once. This specimen belongs to a study of shared clonotypes between healthy human individuals. J was trimmed by 0 bases and V by 5 bases; bases with no gene match: 7. This CDR3 has 15 residues. Germline CDR1 and CDR2: PRHDT and FYEKMQ (reference sequence). The study, taken as a whole, reports: Estimated clonotype richness was generally higher in naive than memory subsets. The low donor count limited represented genetic and exposure-history diversity. Some clonotypes were shared by all four sorted-subset donors, while others were not shared. The non-shared ones had lower generation probabilities than the shared ones.

The sequenced material came from naive CD8+ T cells sorted from blood. The sequence came from a man in his late teens or twenties in good health. This chain connects TRBV13 to TRBJ2-7; TRBD2 agrees at 7 bases. The CDR3 spells CASSESSGSSYEQYF. CDR3 sequence (DNA): TGTGCCAGCAGCGAATCTAGCGGTAGCTCCTACGAGCAGTACTTC.